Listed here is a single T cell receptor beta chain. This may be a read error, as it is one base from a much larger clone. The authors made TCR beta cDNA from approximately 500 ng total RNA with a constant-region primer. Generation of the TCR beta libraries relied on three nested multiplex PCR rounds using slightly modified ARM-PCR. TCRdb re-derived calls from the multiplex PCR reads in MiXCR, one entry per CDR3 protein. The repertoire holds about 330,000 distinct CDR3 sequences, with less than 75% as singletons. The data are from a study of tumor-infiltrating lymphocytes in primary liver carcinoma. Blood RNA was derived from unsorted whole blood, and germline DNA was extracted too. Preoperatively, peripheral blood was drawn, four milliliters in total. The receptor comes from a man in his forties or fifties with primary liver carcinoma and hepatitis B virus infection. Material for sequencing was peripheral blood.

The CDR3 DNA is TGTGCCGGCAGTTATGACAGGGGGTCCTACGAGCAGTACTTC. As protein: CAGSYDRGSYEQYF. The gene calls are TRBV12-3 or TRBV12-4 and TRBJ2-7; 9 nucleotides align to TRBD1. This CDR3 has 14 amino acids.